This is a list of T cell receptor beta chains from one sample in a study of T cell responses to AZD1222 COVID-19 vaccine. TCRdb's copy holds only in-frame clones and misses some; the assay was immunoSEQ multiplex PCR. The sample has roughly 100,000 clones; almost 85% are singletons. The specimen was peripheral blood, collected on day 0 of AZD1222 vaccination. The receptor source for this set is an adult in good health. Both conserved end residues are part of each CDR3. D genes are given only for firm matches. Size is omitted from some rows. Given values are once, few, many or a class for expanded clones.

d_call: TRBD2; j_call: TRBJ2-2; v_call: TRBV5-4; cdr3_length: 17; clone_size: few; cdr3_nt: TGTGCCAGCAGCCAGGACCCTAGCGGGGTCCGCGCCGGGGAGCTGTTTTTT; cdr3_aa: CASSQDPSGVRAGELFF
d_call: -; j_call: TRBJ2-2; v_call: TRBV7-2; cdr3_length: 13; clone_size: -; cdr3_nt: TGTGCCAGCAGCTTAGACCGTGCCGGGGAGCTGTTTTTT; cdr3_aa: CASSLDRAGELFF
d_call: -; j_call: TRBJ1-4; v_call: TRBV12-3/TRBV12-4; cdr3_length: 13; clone_size: -; cdr3_nt: TGTGCCAGCAGGGTCGCGGGAAGTGAAAAACTGTTTTTT; cdr3_aa: CASRVAGSEKLFF
d_call: -; j_call: TRBJ2-1; v_call: TRBV5-6; cdr3_length: 15; clone_size: -; cdr3_nt: TGTGCCAGCAGCAAACCGGGACAAAGTGAAAATGAGCAGTTCTTC; cdr3_aa: CASSKPGQSENEQFF
d_call: -; j_call: TRBJ1-6; v_call: TRBV28; cdr3_length: 13; clone_size: -; cdr3_nt: TGTGCCAGCAGTTCTGGCAATAATTCACCCCTCCACTTT; cdr3_aa: CASSSGNNSPLHF
d_call: -; j_call: TRBJ2-2; v_call: TRBV2; cdr3_length: 14; clone_size: once; cdr3_nt: TGTGCCAGCAGTGAAAGTGGAGACACCGGGGAGCTGTTTTTT; cdr3_aa: CASSESGDTGELFF
d_call: -; j_call: TRBJ1-2; v_call: TRBV27; cdr3_length: 12; clone_size: -; cdr3_nt: TGTGCCAGCAAAAGGAGAGGGGAGAGTCCCACCTTC; cdr3_aa: CASKRRGESPTF
d_call: -; j_call: TRBJ1-2; v_call: TRBV5-5; cdr3_length: 15; clone_size: -; cdr3_nt: TGTGCCAGCAGTTTTCTCGGGATCGGTAACTATGGCTACACCTTC; cdr3_aa: CASSFLGIGNYGYTF
d_call: -; j_call: TRBJ1-6; v_call: TRBV10-2; cdr3_length: 14; clone_size: -; cdr3_nt: TGCGCCAGCAGCCTAACAGGACCCAATTCACCCCTCCACTTT; cdr3_aa: CASSLTGPNSPLHF
d_call: TRBD2; j_call: TRBJ2-7; v_call: TRBV7-2; cdr3_length: 15; clone_size: -; cdr3_nt: TGTGCCAGCAGCTCACTAGCGTCGCCACCCTACGAGCAGTACTTC; cdr3_aa: CASSSLASPPYEQYF
d_call: -; j_call: TRBJ1-1; v_call: TRBV18; cdr3_length: 13; clone_size: -; cdr3_nt: TGTGCCAGCTCACCGGAAGCCACAGGAAAAGCTTTCTTT; cdr3_aa: CASSPEATGKAFF
d_call: -; j_call: TRBJ1-1; v_call: TRBV20-1; cdr3_length: 11; clone_size: -; cdr3_nt: TGCAGTGCTAGAGACCACCCGGAAGCTTTCTTT; cdr3_aa: CSARDHPEAFF
d_call: -; j_call: TRBJ2-1; v_call: TRBV5-1; cdr3_length: 15; clone_size: -; cdr3_nt: TGCGCCAGCAGCTTGGGTTCTTATCCATACAATGAGCAGTTCTTC; cdr3_aa: CASSLGSYPYNEQFF
d_call: -; j_call: TRBJ1-1; v_call: TRBV7-8; cdr3_length: 15; clone_size: once; cdr3_nt: TGTGCCAGCAGCTTTACGCCCGGGGCGGATTCTGAAGCTTTCTTT; cdr3_aa: CASSFTPGADSEAFF
d_call: -; j_call: TRBJ1-4; v_call: TRBV6-2/TRBV6-3; cdr3_length: 16; clone_size: -; cdr3_nt: TGTGCCAGCAGTTACTCGAAAGGATCGCTTTCTGAAAAACTGTTTTTT; cdr3_aa: CASSYSKGSLSEKLFF
d_call: -; j_call: TRBJ1-2; v_call: TRBV14; cdr3_length: 12; clone_size: -; cdr3_nt: TGTGCCAGCAGCCAAGACAGGGTTCGCTACACCTTC; cdr3_aa: CASSQDRVRYTF
d_call: -; j_call: TRBJ1-5; v_call: TRBV19; cdr3_length: 14; clone_size: few; cdr3_nt: TGTGCCAGTAGCCCCGGGCATAGCAATCAGCCCCAGCATTTT; cdr3_aa: CASSPGHSNQPQHF
d_call: TRBD2; j_call: TRBJ2-1; v_call: TRBV7-9; cdr3_length: 16; clone_size: -; cdr3_nt: TGTGCCAGCAGCCAATCGAGCGGGAGGGTTTACAATGAGCAGTTCTTC; cdr3_aa: CASSQSSGRVYNEQFF
d_call: TRBD2; j_call: TRBJ2-2; v_call: TRBV7-2; cdr3_length: 17; clone_size: -; cdr3_nt: TGTGCCAGCAGCCTGCGACTAGCGGGGGGGCGTACCGGGGAGCTGTTTTTT; cdr3_aa: CASSLRLAGGRTGELFF
d_call: TRBD1; j_call: TRBJ1-4; v_call: TRBV15; cdr3_length: 15; clone_size: -; cdr3_nt: TGTGCCACCAGCACCCACAGGGGGCTCGGTGAAAAACTGTTTTTT; cdr3_aa: CATSTHRGLGEKLFF
d_call: -; j_call: TRBJ1-1; v_call: TRBV6-5; cdr3_length: 11; clone_size: -; cdr3_nt: TGTGCCAGCACAAGGGGCACTGAAGCTTTCTTT; cdr3_aa: CASTRGTEAFF
d_call: -; j_call: TRBJ1-5; v_call: TRBV15; cdr3_length: 16; clone_size: few; cdr3_nt: TGTGCCACCAGCAGAGAGGAGCAGGGTCGCAATCAGCCCCAGCATTTT; cdr3_aa: CATSREEQGRNQPQHF
d_call: -; j_call: TRBJ2-1; v_call: TRBV10-1; cdr3_length: 14; clone_size: -; cdr3_nt: TGCGCCAGCGGCGACTCAAGCTCCTACAATGAGCAGTTCTTC; cdr3_aa: CASGDSSSYNEQFF
d_call: -; j_call: TRBJ1-6; v_call: TRBV4-3; cdr3_length: 16; clone_size: -; cdr3_nt: TGCGCCAGCAGCCAAGATCTGAGTGGAGGGGGTTCACCCCTCCACTTT; cdr3_aa: CASSQDLSGGGSPLHF
d_call: -; j_call: TRBJ1-1; v_call: TRBV5-1; cdr3_length: 13; clone_size: -; cdr3_nt: TGCGCCAGCAGCTTGGACGCCCAATTTGAAGCTTTCTTT; cdr3_aa: CASSLDAQFEAFF
d_call: -; j_call: TRBJ1-5; v_call: TRBV5-1; cdr3_length: 12; clone_size: -; cdr3_nt: TGCGCCAGCAGAGAGGAGAATCAGCCCCAGCATTTT; cdr3_aa: CASREENQPQHF
d_call: -; j_call: TRBJ1-2; v_call: TRBV10-2; cdr3_length: 14; clone_size: few; cdr3_nt: TGCGCCAGCAGTGAGGGGGCATCCCTCCATGGCTACACCTTC; cdr3_aa: CASSEGASLHGYTF
d_call: TRBD1; j_call: TRBJ1-2; v_call: TRBV28; cdr3_length: 15; clone_size: -; cdr3_nt: TGTGCCAGCAGTTTAAGTCCAGGGGGGACCTATGGCTACACCTTC; cdr3_aa: CASSLSPGGTYGYTF
d_call: -; j_call: TRBJ1-2; v_call: TRBV24-1; cdr3_length: 12; clone_size: -; cdr3_nt: TGTGCCACCAGTGATAACGGGGGAGACTACACCTTC; cdr3_aa: CATSDNGGDYTF
d_call: TRBD1; j_call: TRBJ1-5; v_call: TRBV5-5; cdr3_length: 16; clone_size: -; cdr3_nt: TGTGCCAGCAGCTTGTTGCCAGGGGGCTCCAATCAGCCCCAGCATTTT; cdr3_aa: CASSLLPGGSNQPQHF
d_call: TRBD2; j_call: TRBJ2-3; v_call: TRBV19; cdr3_length: 19; clone_size: -; cdr3_nt: TGTGCCAGTAGTATAGGGAGGTCTAGCGGGAGGGCCTTGACAGATACGCAGTATTTT; cdr3_aa: CASSIGRSSGRALTDTQYF
d_call: -; j_call: TRBJ2-7; v_call: TRBV18; cdr3_length: 12; clone_size: -; cdr3_nt: TGTGCCAGCTCACAGGAATCCTACGAGCAGTACTTC; cdr3_aa: CASSQESYEQYF
d_call: TRBD2; j_call: TRBJ2-2; v_call: TRBV10-2; cdr3_length: 18; clone_size: -; cdr3_nt: TGCGCCACGACTAGCGGGGGCATAATGGGCGCGAACACCGGGGAGCTGTTTTTT; cdr3_aa: CATTSGGIMGANTGELFF
d_call: -; j_call: TRBJ1-1; v_call: TRBV4-2; cdr3_length: 17; clone_size: -; cdr3_nt: TGTGCCAGCAGCCAAGATGGGACTGGGAGTTACGAGACTGAAGCTTTCTTT; cdr3_aa: CASSQDGTGSYETEAFF
d_call: TRBD1; j_call: TRBJ1-2; v_call: TRBV7-9; cdr3_length: 16; clone_size: few; cdr3_nt: TGTGCCAGCAGCCCCGGGACAGGGAGTGCGAACTATGGCTACACCTTC; cdr3_aa: CASSPGTGSANYGYTF
d_call: -; j_call: TRBJ1-2; v_call: TRBV5-6; cdr3_length: 12; clone_size: -; cdr3_nt: TGTGCCAGCAACTTGGGGGGGAACCTTAATACCTTC; cdr3_aa: CASNLGGNLNTF
d_call: -; j_call: TRBJ1-6; v_call: TRBV9; cdr3_length: 16; clone_size: -; cdr3_nt: TGTGCCAGCAGCGTATACGGGGCCTCCGGCGATTCACCCCTCCACTTT; cdr3_aa: CASSVYGASGDSPLHF
d_call: -; j_call: TRBJ1-5; v_call: TRBV11-2; cdr3_length: 13; clone_size: few; cdr3_nt: TGTGCCAGCAGCTTAGATGGTCGACGGCCCCAGCATTTT; cdr3_aa: CASSLDGRRPQHF
d_call: -; j_call: TRBJ1-3; v_call: TRBV19; cdr3_length: 15; clone_size: -; cdr3_nt: TGTGCCAGTAGTATTCAGGCTATCTCTGGAAACACCATATATTTT; cdr3_aa: CASSIQAISGNTIYF
d_call: TRBD1; j_call: TRBJ2-1; v_call: TRBV5-1; cdr3_length: 15; clone_size: -; cdr3_nt: TGCGCCAGCAGCTCTACCAGGGGGCTCTACAATGAGCAGTTCTTC; cdr3_aa: CASSSTRGLYNEQFF
d_call: TRBD1; j_call: TRBJ1-3; v_call: TRBV4-1; cdr3_length: 18; clone_size: -; cdr3_nt: TGCGCCAGCAGCCTCGGACAGGGGGCTCCTTTCTCTGGAAACACCATATATTTT; cdr3_aa: CASSLGQGAPFSGNTIYF
d_call: -; j_call: TRBJ2-7; v_call: TRBV14; cdr3_length: 15; clone_size: -; cdr3_nt: TGTGCCAGCAGCCAAGTTGGGGGGGCTCCTTACGAGCAGTACTTC; cdr3_aa: CASSQVGGAPYEQYF
d_call: -; j_call: TRBJ1-6; v_call: TRBV30; cdr3_length: 15; clone_size: -; cdr3_nt: TGTGCCTCCACCCCCCGGGAGGGAAGGGGCTCACCCCTCCACTTT; cdr3_aa: CASTPREGRGSPLHF
d_call: -; j_call: TRBJ2-5; v_call: TRBV7-9; cdr3_length: 13; clone_size: -; cdr3_nt: TGTGCCAGCAGCCAAGGGGATCCCCCGAACCAGTACTTC; cdr3_aa: CASSQGDPPNQYF
d_call: -; j_call: TRBJ1-4; v_call: TRBV6-5; cdr3_length: 15; clone_size: -; cdr3_nt: TGTGCCAGCAGATCTCATGGACAGAATAATGAAAAACTGTTTTTT; cdr3_aa: CASRSHGQNNEKLFF
d_call: -; j_call: TRBJ2-2; v_call: TRBV18; cdr3_length: 15; clone_size: -; cdr3_nt: TGTGCCAGCTCACCTCAGGAGGGGGCGACCGGGGAGCTGTTTTTT; cdr3_aa: CASSPQEGATGELFF
d_call: TRBD2; j_call: TRBJ2-1; v_call: TRBV5-1; cdr3_length: 16; clone_size: -; cdr3_nt: TGCGCCAGCAGCCGCCAGGGCGGGAGCTCCTACAATGAGCAGTTCTTC; cdr3_aa: CASSRQGGSSYNEQFF
d_call: -; j_call: TRBJ2-5; v_call: TRBV9; cdr3_length: 13; clone_size: -; cdr3_nt: TGTGCCAGCAGCGTAGAGGGGGGGCGGACCCAGTACTTC; cdr3_aa: CASSVEGGRTQYF
d_call: TRBD2; j_call: TRBJ2-1; v_call: TRBV5-4; cdr3_length: 16; clone_size: -; cdr3_nt: TGTGCCAGCAGCAGTAGCGGGAGTGGGTCCTACAATGAGCAGTTCTTC; cdr3_aa: CASSSSGSGSYNEQFF
d_call: -; j_call: TRBJ2-1; v_call: TRBV5-1; cdr3_length: 16; clone_size: -; cdr3_nt: TGCGCCAGCAGCTCCGCTACTTCAAACTCCTACAATGAGCAGTTCTTC; cdr3_aa: CASSSATSNSYNEQFF
d_call: -; j_call: TRBJ1-5; v_call: TRBV2; cdr3_length: 16; clone_size: -; cdr3_nt: TGTGCCAGCAGTGTTGGAGGTTCAGGGATTGGGCAGCCCCAGCATTTT; cdr3_aa: CASSVGGSGIGQPQHF